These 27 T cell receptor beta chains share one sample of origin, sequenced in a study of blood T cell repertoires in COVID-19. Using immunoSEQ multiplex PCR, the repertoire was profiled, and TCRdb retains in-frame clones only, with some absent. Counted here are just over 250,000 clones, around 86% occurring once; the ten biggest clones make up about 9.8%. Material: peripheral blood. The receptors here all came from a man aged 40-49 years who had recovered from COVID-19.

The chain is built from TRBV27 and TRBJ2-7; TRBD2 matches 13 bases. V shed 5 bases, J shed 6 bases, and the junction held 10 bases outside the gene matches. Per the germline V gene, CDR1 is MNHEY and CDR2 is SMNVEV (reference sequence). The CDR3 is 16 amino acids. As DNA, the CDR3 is TGTGCCAGCAGTCCGCTCCGGACTAGCGGGGGCTTCGAGCAGTACTTC. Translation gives CASSPLRTSGGFEQYF.

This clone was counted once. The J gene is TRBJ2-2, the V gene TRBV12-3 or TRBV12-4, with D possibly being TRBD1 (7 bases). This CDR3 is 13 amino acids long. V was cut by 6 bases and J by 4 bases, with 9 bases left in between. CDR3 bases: TGTGCCAGCAGGCAGGGGGGCACCGGGGAGCTGTTTTTT. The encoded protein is CASRQGGTGELFF.

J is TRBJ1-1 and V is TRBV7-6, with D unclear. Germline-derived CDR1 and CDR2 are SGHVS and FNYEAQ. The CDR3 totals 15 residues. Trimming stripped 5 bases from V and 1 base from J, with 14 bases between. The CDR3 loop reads CASSPGQARNTEAFF. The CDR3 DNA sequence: TGTGCCAGCAGCCCCGGCCAGGCGCGGAACACTGAAGCTTTCTTT.

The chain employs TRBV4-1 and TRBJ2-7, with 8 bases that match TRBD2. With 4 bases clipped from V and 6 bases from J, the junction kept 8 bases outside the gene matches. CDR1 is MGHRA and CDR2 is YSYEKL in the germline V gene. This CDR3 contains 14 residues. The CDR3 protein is CASSLARGGREQYF. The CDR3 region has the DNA TGCGCCAGCAGCCTCGCCCGGGGGGGGCGCGAGCAGTACTTC.

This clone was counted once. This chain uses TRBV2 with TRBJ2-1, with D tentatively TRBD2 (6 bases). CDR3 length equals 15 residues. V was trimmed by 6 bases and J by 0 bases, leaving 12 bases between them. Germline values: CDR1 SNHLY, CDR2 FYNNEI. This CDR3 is CASRLSGSSYNEQFF. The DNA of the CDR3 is TGTGCCAGCAGACTTAGCGGCAGCTCCTACAATGAGCAGTTCTTC.

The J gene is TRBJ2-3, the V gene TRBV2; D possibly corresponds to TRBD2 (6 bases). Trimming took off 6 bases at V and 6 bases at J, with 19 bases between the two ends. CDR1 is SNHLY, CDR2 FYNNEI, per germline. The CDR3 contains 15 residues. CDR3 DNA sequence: TGTGCCAGCAGCACTCTAGCGCGCCTCGGGGATACGCAGTATTTT. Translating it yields CASSTLARLGDTQYF.

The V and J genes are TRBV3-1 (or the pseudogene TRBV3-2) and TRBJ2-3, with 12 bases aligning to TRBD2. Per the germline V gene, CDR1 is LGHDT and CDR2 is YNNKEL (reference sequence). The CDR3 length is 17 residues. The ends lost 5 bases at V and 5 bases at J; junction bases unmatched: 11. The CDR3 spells CASSSRLAGVVGDTQYF. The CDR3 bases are TGTGCCAGCAGCTCCCGACTAGCGGGAGTAGTGGGAGATACGCAGTATTTT.

The chain's CDR3 is CASSLELRRGYTF. The CDR3 region has the DNA TGTGCCAGCAGCTTGGAGCTCCGTAGAGGCTACACCTTC. The chain has TRBV5-4 and TRBJ1-2, with D uncertain. In germline, CDR1 is SGHNT, CDR2 YYREEE (reference sequence). The CDR3 has 13 amino acids. The V gene lost 0 bases and the J gene lost 8 bases, with 11 bases spanning the gap. The variable domain in full, with the rest retrieved from reference TRBV5-4 and TRBJ1-2, is ETGVTQSPTHLIKTRGQQVTLRCSSQSGHNTVSWYQQALGQGPQFIFQYYREEENGRGNFPPRFSGLQFPNYSSELNVNALELDDSALYLCASSLELRRGYTFGSGTRLTVV.

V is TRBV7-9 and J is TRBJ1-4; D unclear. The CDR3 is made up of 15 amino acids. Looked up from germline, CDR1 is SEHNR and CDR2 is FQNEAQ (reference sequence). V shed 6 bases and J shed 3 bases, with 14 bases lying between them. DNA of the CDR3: TGTGCCAGCAGGAAATGGGAGGTTGCTAATGAAAAACTGTTTTTT. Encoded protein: CASRKWEVANEKLFF.

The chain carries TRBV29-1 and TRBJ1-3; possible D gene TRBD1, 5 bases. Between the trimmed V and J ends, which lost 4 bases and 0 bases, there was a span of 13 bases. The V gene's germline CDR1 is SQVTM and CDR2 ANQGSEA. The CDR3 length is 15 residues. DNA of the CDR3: TGCAGCGTTGGATGGAGGGGTTCCTCTGGAAACACCATATATTTT. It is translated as CSVGWRGSSGNTIYF. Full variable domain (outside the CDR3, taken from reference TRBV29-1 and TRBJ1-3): SAVISQKPSRDICQRGTSLTIQCQVDSQVTMMFWYRQQPGQSLTLIATANQGSEATYESGFVIDKFPISRPNLTFSTLTVSNMSPEDSSIYLCSVGWRGSSGNTIYFGEGSWLTVV.

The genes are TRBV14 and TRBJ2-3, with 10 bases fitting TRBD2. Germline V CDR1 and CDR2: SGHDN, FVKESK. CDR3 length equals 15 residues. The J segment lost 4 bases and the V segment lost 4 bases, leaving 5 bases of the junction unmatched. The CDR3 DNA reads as TGTGCCAGCAGCCCCGGGACTAGCGCTGCAGATACGCAGTATTTT. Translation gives CASSPGTSAADTQYF.

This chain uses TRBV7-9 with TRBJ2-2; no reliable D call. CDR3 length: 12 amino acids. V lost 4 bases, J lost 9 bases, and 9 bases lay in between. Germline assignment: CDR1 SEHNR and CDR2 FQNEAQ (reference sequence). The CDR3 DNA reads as TGTGCCAGCAGCTCTACTCCCCGGGAGCTGTTTTTT. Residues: CASSSTPRELFF.

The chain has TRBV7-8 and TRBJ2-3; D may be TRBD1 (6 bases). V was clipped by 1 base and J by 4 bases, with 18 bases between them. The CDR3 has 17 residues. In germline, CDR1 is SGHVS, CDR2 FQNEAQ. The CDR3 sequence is CASSLGRFRGESDTQYF. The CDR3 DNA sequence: TGTGCCAGCAGCTTAGGGCGGTTCAGGGGAGAATCAGATACGCAGTATTTT.

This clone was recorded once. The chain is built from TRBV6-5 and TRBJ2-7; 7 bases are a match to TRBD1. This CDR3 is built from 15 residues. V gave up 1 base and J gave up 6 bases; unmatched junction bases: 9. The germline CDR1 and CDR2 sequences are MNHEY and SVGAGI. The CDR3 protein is CASSYFGQGVGEQYF. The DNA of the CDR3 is TGTGCCAGCAGTTACTTCGGGCAGGGGGTAGGCGAGCAGTACTTC.

CDR3 region: CASSPPKAGGPGTYNEQFF. The CDR3 coding sequence is TGTGCCAGCTCACCACCAAAAGCGGGAGGGCCTGGGACCTACAATGAGCAGTTCTTC. The genes are TRBV18 and TRBJ2-1; 10 bases map to TRBD2. Germline assignment: CDR1 KGHSH and CDR2 LQKENI. CDR3 length: 19 amino acids. The V segment lost 0 bases and the J segment 2 bases; nucleotides outside the gene matches: 10.

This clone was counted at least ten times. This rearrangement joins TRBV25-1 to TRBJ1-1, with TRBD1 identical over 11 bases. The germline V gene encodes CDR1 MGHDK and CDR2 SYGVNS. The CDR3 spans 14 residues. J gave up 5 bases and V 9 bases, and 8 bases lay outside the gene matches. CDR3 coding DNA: TGTGCCAGTAGGACAGGGGGCGCATTAACTGAAGCTTTCTTT. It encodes CASRTGGALTEAFF.

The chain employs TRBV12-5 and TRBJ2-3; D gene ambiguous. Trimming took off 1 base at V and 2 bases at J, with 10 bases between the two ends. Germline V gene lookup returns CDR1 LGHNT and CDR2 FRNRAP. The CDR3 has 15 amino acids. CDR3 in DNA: TGTGCTAGTGGTTTGGGGTCGGGTTACACAGATACGCAGTATTTT. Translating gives CASGLGSGYTDTQYF.

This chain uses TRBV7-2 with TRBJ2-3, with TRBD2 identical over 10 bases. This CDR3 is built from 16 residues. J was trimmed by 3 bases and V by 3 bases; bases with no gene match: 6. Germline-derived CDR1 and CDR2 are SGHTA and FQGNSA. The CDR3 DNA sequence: TGTGCCAGCAGCTTGCCGGGACTAGCGTCTACAGATACGCAGTATTTT. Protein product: CASSLPGLASTDTQYF.

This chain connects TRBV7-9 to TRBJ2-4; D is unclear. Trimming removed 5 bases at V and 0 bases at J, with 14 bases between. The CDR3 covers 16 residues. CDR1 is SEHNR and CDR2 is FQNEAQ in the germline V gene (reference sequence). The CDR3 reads CASSPELILAKNIQYF. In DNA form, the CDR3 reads TGTGCCAGCAGCCCTGAATTGATACTAGCCAAAAACATTCAGTACTTC.

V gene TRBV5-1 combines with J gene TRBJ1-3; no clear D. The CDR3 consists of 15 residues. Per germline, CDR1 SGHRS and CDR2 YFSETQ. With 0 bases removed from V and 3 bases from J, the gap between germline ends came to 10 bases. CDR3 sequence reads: CASSLESTGGNTIYF. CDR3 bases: TGCGCCAGCAGCTTGGAGTCCACGGGTGGAAACACCATATATTTT.

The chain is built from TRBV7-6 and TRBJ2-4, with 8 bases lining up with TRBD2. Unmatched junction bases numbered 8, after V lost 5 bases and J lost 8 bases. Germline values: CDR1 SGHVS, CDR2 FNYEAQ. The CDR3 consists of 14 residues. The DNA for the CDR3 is TGTGCCAGCAGCAAACAAAGCGGGAGCGACATTCAGTACTTC. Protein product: CASSKQSGSDIQYF.

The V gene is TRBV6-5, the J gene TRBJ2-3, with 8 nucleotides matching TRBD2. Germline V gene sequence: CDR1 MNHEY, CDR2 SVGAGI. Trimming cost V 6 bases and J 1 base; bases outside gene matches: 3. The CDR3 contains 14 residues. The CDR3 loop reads CASRPGGGTDTQYF. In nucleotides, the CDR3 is TGTGCCAGCAGGCCGGGAGGGGGCACAGATACGCAGTATTTT.

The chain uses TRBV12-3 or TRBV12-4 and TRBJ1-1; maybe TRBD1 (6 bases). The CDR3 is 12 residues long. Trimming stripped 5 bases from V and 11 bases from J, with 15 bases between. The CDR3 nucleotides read TGTGCCAGCAGTCAGGGGAGGGTATTTGCTTTCTTT. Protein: CASSQGRVFAFF.

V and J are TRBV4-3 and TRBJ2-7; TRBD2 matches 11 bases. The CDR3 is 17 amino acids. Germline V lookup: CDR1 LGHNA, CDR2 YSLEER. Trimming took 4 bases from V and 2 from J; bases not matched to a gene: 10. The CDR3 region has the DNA TGCGCCAGCAGCCCAATTCTAGCGGGAGGCCCTGCCTACGAGCAGTACTTC. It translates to CASSPILAGGPAYEQYF.

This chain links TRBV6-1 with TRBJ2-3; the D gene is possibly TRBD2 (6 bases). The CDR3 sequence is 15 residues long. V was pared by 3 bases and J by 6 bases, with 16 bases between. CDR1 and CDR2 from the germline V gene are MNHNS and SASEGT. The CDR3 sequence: CASSEGGVPQDTQYF. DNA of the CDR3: TGTGCCAGCAGTGAGGGCGGGGTTCCACAGGATACGCAGTATTTT.

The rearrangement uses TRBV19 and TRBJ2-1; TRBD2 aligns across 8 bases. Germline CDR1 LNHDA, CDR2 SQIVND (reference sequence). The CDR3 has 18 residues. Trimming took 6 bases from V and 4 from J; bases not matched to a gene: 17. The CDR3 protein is CASRGFTSGKTRYNEQFF. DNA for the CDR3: TGTGCCAGTAGGGGCTTTACTAGCGGTAAAACTAGGTACAATGAGCAGTTCTTC.

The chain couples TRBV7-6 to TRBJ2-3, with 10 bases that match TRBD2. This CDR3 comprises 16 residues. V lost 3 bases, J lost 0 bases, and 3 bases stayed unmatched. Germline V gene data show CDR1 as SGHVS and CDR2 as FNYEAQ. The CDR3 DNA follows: TGTGCCAGCAGCTTGGAGCGGGGGGGCAGCACAGATACGCAGTATTTT. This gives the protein CASSLERGGSTDTQYF.